This TCR beta chain came from a study of cytomegalovirus exposure and HLA in healthy donors. The study ran its PCR with 60 Vbeta and 13 Jbeta primers. Repertoires were generated with immunoSEQ multiplex PCR, while TCRdb's copy carries only in-frame clones and drops some. The sample records around 180,000 clones, roughly 80% being singletons. Germline CDR1 reads SGHRS; CDR2 reads YFSETQ. V lost 1 base, J lost 0 bases, and 23 bases lay in between. This CDR3 is 19 amino acids long. Sequencing was done on a sample of PBMCs. The clonotype was recovered from a man in his sixties in good health and CMV-seronegative. This chain connects TRBV5-1 to TRBJ2-7; TRBD1 might be the D (6 bases). DNA of the CDR3: TGCGCCAGCAGCTTGTATGGTGGGCGGACAGACCCGAGCTCCTACGAGCAGTACTTC. Its translation: CASSLYGGRTDPSSYEQYF.